The sequence of this T cell receptor (beta chain) was determined in a study of shared clonotypes between healthy human individuals (TCRdb year 2020). A note on the overall study: The cohort included a few men and a couple of women between 18 and 49 years of age. For each donor, CD4 naive and CD4 memory were each given three plates, CD8 naive was given two plates, and CD8 memory was given one plate. To estimate repertoire size and how much clonotypes are shared between individuals, the study performed deep sequencing of blood TCR repertoires from 4 to 6 healthy adults. Libraries were prepared and TCR repertoires were sequenced by different laboratories using diverse techniques, in order to increase sequencing depth and limit assay-specific biases. Leukapheresis yielded between about 0.85 and 9 billion PBMCs per donor.

The donors were healthy, HIV-negative adults who had no recently reported acute infections or vaccinations. Every donor was a Caucasian adult living in Nashville, Tennessee, USA. CD4+ T cells were enriched through magnetic negative selection, after which naive cells were positively selected on CD45RA and the remaining negative fraction served as the memory subset. Blood was collected by leukapheresis, and PBMCs were isolated by Ficoll-Histopaque density gradient centrifugation and then cryopreserved in liquid nitrogen vapor phase. Purity and quantity of every magnetically sorted T cell population were checked by analytical flow cytometry. Genomic DNA was isolated from every sorted fraction and measured by UV absorbance on a Nanodrop 2000c. For this clone: The antigen it binds to is not known. The record has no base qualities; no much larger clone is one base away.

Using the deep immunoSEQ assay, TCR CDR3 regions were amplified from genomic DNA by multiplex PCR. Extracted genomic DNA from each cell subset was spread evenly across all wells of several immunoSEQ 96-well plates, with each plate serving as a replicate. For sorted subsets, roughly 200 ng genomic DNA, equal to tens of thousands of T cell genomes, was loaded into each replicate PCR. Purified libraries were quantified with a Qubit 3.0 fluorometer, sized on a Bioanalyzer 2100, and re-quantified with the KAPA Library Quantification kit. Each immunoSEQ 96-well plate was sequenced on its own single-read 150-cycle Illumina NextSeq 550 flow cell. For the original study's pipeline: The immunoSEQ output contained only junctional sequences without quality scores, so filtering could not match that applied to full-length reads. Sequences were annotated with PyIR, a Python wrapper for IgBLAST v1.9, and V/J genes and CDR3 were assigned using IMGT germline references. Reads were removed for weak V/J assignments (E-value above 1e-6), missing CDR3, stop codons, out-of-frame junctions, or ambiguous translated residues. V3J clonotypes were defined as sequences sharing an identical inferred V gene, J gene, and CDR3 amino acid sequence. To compute the percentage overlap between repertoires, the number of shared unique clonotypes was divided by the size of the smaller repertoire. Richness of each repertoire was evaluated using RTK rarefaction, the Chao1 estimator, and Recon v2.1 estimates of unobserved clonotypes. Generation probabilities were computed with OLGA for all TCRbeta clonotypes obtained by the gDNA method from several donors. Imported from immuneACCESS, the table was reduced by TCRdb to in-frame sequences with V and J called. These copies leave out some clones; in studies compared against another copy, an unresolved V gene accounts for under half, and the cause of the remainder is not known. The DNA gave D and trimming, while V, J and clone size come from that table. Across this sample there are about 1.1 million clones, with around 78% seen only once. Of the sample, 0.6% to 0.75% is held by the ten largest clones.

The paper's findings and limits, for the study overall: Sharing across a handful of donors was observed for about 4.8% of naive CD4, over 3% of naive CD8, over 2% of memory CD4, and around 0.42% of memory CD8 clonotypes. Pairwise subsampling indicated that sequencing depth was expected to affect the degree of clonotype sharing among donors. The small number of donors limited the genetic and exposure-history diversity represented. Only blood was sampled, and tissue TCR repertoires likely differ from those in blood. Compared with non-shared clonotypes, clonotypes shared by all four sorted-subset donors had higher generation probabilities. Naive subsets generally had larger estimated clonotype richness than memory subsets did. Even with the large sequencing depth, rarefaction of the sorted-subset datasets indicated that sequencing was incomplete.

Counted from cysteine to phenylalanine, this CDR3 has 12 amino acids. The CDR3 DNA has 36 bases and is translated from base 1. For CDR1 and CDR2, the germline V gene (reference sequence) lists SEHNR and FQNEAQ. From V the trimming removes 11 bases and from J it removes 7 bases, while the gene matches leave 7 bases of the junction unaccounted for. Recombination joined TRBV7-9 with TRBJ2-2; 7 junctional bases match TRBD2. This sequence originates from a man between 18 and 35 years old in good health. Some clones in this sample may be carry-over from other donors' samples. Sequences were obtained from memory CD4+ T cells from PBMCs. Taken with the paper, the label for cell subset or site translates to: CD45RA-negative fraction. CDR3 reads: CAAGEWNGELFF. The nucleotides are TGTGCCGCGGGGGAGTGGAACGGGGAGCTGTTTTTT.